The sequence of this TCR beta chain was determined in a study of blood T cells in healthy people across ages. This clonotype was detected a few times. The antigen remains unidentified. Germline V gene lookup returns CDR1 LGHDT and CDR2 YNNKEL (reference sequence). V gave up 7 bases and J gave up 1 base, with 8 bases separating them. There are 14 residues in the CDR3. Then a second PCR, running roughly 7 to 11 cycles, was carried out with a sample-barcoded 5' primer and a J-beta primer mix. MiXCR, applied by TCRdb to the 5' RACE reads, yields one record per CDR3 protein. The profile shows under 2 million distinct CDR3 sequences, around 36% of them singletons. General study points: Relative to aged donors, long-lived donors carried more naive CD4+ cells and displayed higher diversity. From one million sequenced T cells, diversity estimates were lower bounds.

The receptor comes from a woman younger than 45 in good health. The specimen sequenced was blood. The rearrangement uses TRBV3-1 and TRBJ2-6; no clear D gene. CDR3 in DNA: TGTGCCAGCACCCTCGGATCTGGGGCCAACGTCCTGACTTTC. It encodes CASTLGSGANVLTF.